Presented here are 27 T cell receptor beta chains from one specimen sequenced in a study of siplizumab effects on memory and regulatory T cells. Generated by immunoSEQ multiplex PCR, the TCRdb table keeps only in-frame clones and is missing some. The table records some 97,000 clones, 85% to 95% of them present only once. Sequencing was carried out using Tregs sorted from blood. Receptors were obtained from a human donor in good health.

This clone was counted between two and nine times. The J gene is TRBJ1-1, the V gene TRBV30, with 10 nucleotides matching TRBD1. CDR3 length equals 19 residues. Germline CDR1 and CDR2: GTSNPN and SVGIG (reference sequence). V lost 0 bases to trimming and J lost 3 bases; unmatched junction nucleotides: 16. CDR3 sequence (DNA): TGTGCCTGGAGTGTCCTCACTCTAATAAGGACAGGGGGGGACACTGAAGCTTTCTTT. Its translation: CAWSVLTLIRTGGDTEAFF.

The chain joins TRBV5-1 to TRBJ2-3; no clear D. This CDR3 has 13 residues. V dropped 0 bases and J dropped 2 bases, with 4 bases sitting between them. Germline V gives CDR1 SGHRS, CDR2 YFSETQ. Here the CDR3 reads CASSLAYTDTQYF. CDR3 DNA sequence: TGCGCCAGCAGCTTGGCCTACACAGATACGCAGTATTTT.

The V gene is TRBV19, the J gene TRBJ1-5; 8 bases line up with TRBD1. Germline V lookup: CDR1 LNHDA, CDR2 SQIVND (reference sequence). The CDR3 loop spans 16 amino acids. V gave up 5 bases and J gave up 2 bases; unmatched junction bases: 8. In nucleotides, the CDR3 is TGTGCCAGTAGTCCGAGACAGGGGACGGGCAATCAGCCCCAGCATTTT. Its translation is CASSPRQGTGNQPQHF.

The chain links TRBV5-1 to TRBJ2-5; D unresolved. Germline assignment: CDR1 SGHRS and CDR2 YFSETQ. This CDR3 comprises 15 residues. V was clipped by 0 bases and J by 2 bases, with 11 bases between them. This CDR3 reads CASSLDWGGQETQYF. CDR3 DNA: TGCGCCAGCAGCTTGGACTGGGGTGGGCAAGAGACCCAGTACTTC. Full variable domain (remainder filled in from reference TRBV5-1 and TRBJ2-5): KAGVTQTPRYLIKTRGQQVTLSCSPISGHRSVSWYQQTPGQGLQFLFEYFSETQRNKGNFPGRFSGRQFSNSRSEMNVSTLELGDSALYLCASSLDWGGQETQYFGPGTRLLVL.

This clone was counted a few times. This rearrangement joins TRBV7-5 to TRBJ2-7; the table gives TRBD1 as D, unverified against the DNA. TRBV7-5 is shown as a pseudogene. The CDR3 loop spans 17 amino acids. The CDR3 here is CVRSPQGQGARLGEQYF. The CDR3 nucleotides read TGTGTCAGAAGCCCCCAAGGACAGGGGGCAAGACTAGGCGAGCAGTACTTC.

This chain links TRBV7-2 with TRBJ1-1, with unresolved D. The V end was cut by 6 bases, the J end by 0 bases, with 11 bases between. The CDR3 length is 14 residues. Germline CDR1 SGHTA, CDR2 FQGNSA. This chain's CDR3 is CASRRAGLNTEAFF. The CDR3, as DNA: TGTGCCAGCAGGAGGGCCGGTTTGAACACTGAAGCTTTCTTT.

The chain employs TRBV5-5 and TRBJ2-2; tentatively, D is TRBD2 (5 bases). Trimming pared 3 bases from V and 5 bases from J, leaving 14 bases between. Germline V gene lookup returns CDR1 SGHKS and CDR2 YYEKEE (reference sequence). The CDR3 consists of 15 residues. The CDR3 DNA reads as TGTGCCAGCAGCTCGCGGGCGACGGGGACCGGGGAGCTGTTTTTT. Protein sequence: CASSSRATGTGELFF.

The chain links TRBV15 to TRBJ1-5; 8 nucleotides align to TRBD1. CDR3 length equals 14 residues. CDR1 is LNHNV, CDR2 YYDKDF, per germline (reference sequence). Trimming removed 4 bases from V and 6 bases from J; junction bases left unmatched: 5. CDR3 DNA sequence: TGTGCCACCAGCAAGCCAGGGGGCGTTCAGCCCCAGCATTTT. It codes for CATSKPGGVQPQHF.

The CDR3 loop reads CASSLSVKEQYF. The CDR3 nucleotides read TGTGCCAGCAGTTTATCAGTTAAAGAGCAGTACTTC. This sequence joins TRBV28 and TRBJ2-7; D is unresolved. CDR3 length: 12 residues. The V and J ends lost 1 base and 7 bases respectively, with 8 bases between them. Germline V CDR1 and CDR2: MDHEN, SYDVKM.

This chain joins TRBV2 and TRBJ1-4; 7 nucleotides align to TRBD1. V was pared by 4 bases and J by 6 bases, with 5 bases of the junction left unmatched. The CDR3 is 14 residues long. Germline CDR1 and CDR2: SNHLY and FYNNEI. CDR3 sequence (DNA): TGTGCCAGCAGTGGTGAGGGGGCATATGAAAAACTGTTTTTT. It codes for CASSGEGAYEKLFF.

The gene calls are TRBV14 and TRBJ2-7; TRBD2 agrees at 14 bases. Germline CDR1 is SGHDN and CDR2 is FVKESK. The CDR3 has 17 residues. The V gene end was trimmed by 3 bases and the J gene end by 4 bases; junction bases not matched to a gene: 8. Here the CDR3 DNA reads TGTGCCAGCAGCCATCTTGGTGGGACTAGCGGGAGTTACGAGCAGTACTTC. It is translated as CASSHLGGTSGSYEQYF.

The rearrangement links TRBV10-2 to TRBJ2-1; D uncertain. Deletions cut 1 base from V and 0 bases from J, with 16 bases between. CDR3 length equals 18 residues. Germline assignment: CDR1 WSHSY and CDR2 SAAADI. The chain's CDR3 is CASSEFWRPTSSYNEQFF. CDR3 DNA sequence: TGCGCCAGCAGTGAGTTTTGGAGACCTACGAGCTCCTACAATGAGCAGTTCTTC.

In its sample, this clone was seen a few times. The chain links TRBV5-4 to TRBJ2-1, with 11 nucleotides matching TRBD2. The CDR3 has 16 amino acids. Germline V CDR1 and CDR2: SGHNT, YYREEE (reference sequence). V dropped 4 bases and J dropped 2; count of bases not matched to a gene: 5. The CDR3, as DNA: TGTGCCAGCAGCCCAGGGACTAGCGGACCCTACAATGAGCAGTTCTTC. Residues: CASSPGTSGPYNEQFF.

V usage is TRBV4-1 and J usage is TRBJ1-5; 7 bases line up with TRBD1. Trimming cost V 1 base and J 4 bases; bases outside gene matches: 4. CDR1 and CDR2 (germline): MGHRA, YSYEKL. This CDR3 region has 15 residues. Here the CDR3 DNA reads TGCGCCAGCAGCCAAGGGGGGACAGATAATCAGCCCCAGCATTTT. It yields the protein CASSQGGTDNQPQHF.

This rearrangement joins TRBV5-1 to TRBJ2-2; a possible D gene is TRBD2 (5 bases). This CDR3 contains 14 residues. CDR1 is SGHRS and CDR2 is YFSETQ in the germline V gene. V was trimmed by 1 base and J by 5 bases, leaving 9 bases between them. The CDR3 sequence is CASSLYSGTGELFF. DNA for the CDR3: TGCGCCAGCAGCTTGTATTCGGGGACCGGGGAGCTGTTTTTT. The full variable domain, with the rest looked up from reference TRBV5-1 and TRBJ2-2, is KAGVTQTPRYLIKTRGQQVTLSCSPISGHRSVSWYQQTPGQGLQFLFEYFSETQRNKGNFPGRFSGRQFSNSRSEMNVSTLELGDSALYLCASSLYSGTGELFFGEGSRLTVL.

V and J are TRBV29-1 and TRBJ2-2, with a weak D call TRBD1 (5 bases). The CDR3 runs to 15 residues. V lost 5 bases, J lost 7 bases, and 20 bases lay in between. The V gene's germline CDR1 is SQVTM and CDR2 ANQGSEA. CDR3 sequence: CSVWLYAAGIGELFF. CDR3 DNA sequence: TGCAGCGTTTGGTTATACGCAGCAGGGATCGGGGAGCTGTTTTTT.

V is TRBV11-3 and J is TRBJ2-5; no clear D gene. V was pared by 4 bases and J by 0 bases, with 12 bases between. The CDR3 is 15 amino acids. In germline, CDR1 is SGHNT, CDR2 YENEEA. CDR3 sequence reads: CASSSTLGDQETQYF. CDR3 in DNA: TGTGCCAGCAGCTCAACCCTCGGAGACCAAGAGACCCAGTACTTC.

V and J are TRBV7-9 and TRBJ2-5; TRBD1 or TRBD2 may be the D gene (5 bases each). This CDR3 is built from 15 residues. Trimming cost V 8 bases and J 5 bases, with 21 bases left between them. From germline, CDR1 is SEHNR and CDR2 FQNEAQ (reference sequence). CDR3 protein: CASGAGGPPVETQYF. CDR3 coding DNA: TGTGCCAGCGGGGCGGGCGGCCCTCCCGTGGAGACCCAGTACTTC.

The gene calls are TRBV5-8 and TRBJ2-2, with D hard to call. V was shortened by 4 bases and J by 1 base, with 8 bases between the two germline ends. The CDR3 consists of 14 residues. Looked up from germline, CDR1 is SGHTS and CDR2 is YDEGEE. Here the CDR3 DNA reads TGTGCCAGCAGCAAGACACTGAACACCGGGGAGCTGTTTTTT. This codes for CASSKTLNTGELFF.

The chain has TRBV5-1 and TRBJ1-1, with D unresolved. Trimming left V 2 bases short and J 6 bases short, with 14 bases between. This CDR3 has 14 residues. Germline V gives CDR1 SGHRS, CDR2 YFSETQ. CDR3 sequence reads: CASSFEVPAAEAFF. The CDR3 DNA reads as TGCGCCAGCAGCTTTGAGGTCCCAGCCGCTGAAGCTTTCTTT.

This chain links TRBV5-1 with TRBJ2-3; 7 bases line up with TRBD2. The CDR3 length is 13 residues. Germline CDR1 is SGHRS and CDR2 is YFSETQ. V lost 4 bases to trimming and J lost 5 bases; unmatched junction nucleotides: 4. The CDR3 DNA sequence: TGCGCCAGCAGCGGGTGGGAGGGAGATACGCAGTATTTT. It encodes CASSGWEGDTQYF.

The chain links TRBV30 to TRBJ2-3, with a weak D call TRBD1 (5 bases). The V end was cut by 4 bases, the J end by 4 bases, with 15 bases between. The CDR3 has 14 amino acids. CDR1 is GTSNPN, CDR2 SVGIG, per germline (reference sequence). CDR3: CAWISQGIPDTQYF. CDR3 in DNA: TGTGCCTGGATTTCGCAGGGTATCCCAGATACGCAGTATTTT.

The chain has TRBV27 and TRBJ2-3; 7 bases fit TRBD2. V gave up 8 bases and J gave up 3 bases; unmatched junction bases: 11. The CDR3 spans 15 residues. The germline V gene encodes CDR1 MNHEY and CDR2 SMNVEV (reference sequence). The CDR3 region has the DNA TGTGCCAGCTATTCTTGGCGGGAGAGGACAGATACGCAGTATTTT. Translation gives CASYSWRERTDTQYF.

The chain has TRBV7-6 and TRBJ1-1, with D possibly matching TRBD1 (5 bases). The CDR3 spans 18 residues. The germline gives CDR1 SGHVS, CDR2 FNYEAQ. V gave up 6 bases and J gave up 0 bases, with 23 bases separating them. The CDR3, as DNA: TGTGCCAGCAGTCCCATGTCGTCGGGGGAATCGATGAACACTGAAGCTTTCTTT. This encodes CASSPMSSGESMNTEAFF.

The chain is built from TRBV5-1 and TRBJ1-4; D call uncertain. Trimming shortened V by 0 bases and J by 3 bases, and 12 bases separated the two germline ends. Germline V lookup: CDR1 SGHRS, CDR2 YFSETQ. This CDR3 region has 16 residues. The DNA of the CDR3 is TGCGCCAGCAGCTTGGGACTGACACGGGCTAATGAAAAACTGTTTTTT. It is translated as CASSLGLTRANEKLFF.

The V gene is TRBV29-1, the J gene TRBJ2-4; TRBD2 might be the D (6 bases). The V gene lost 4 bases and the J gene lost 1 base, with 11 bases spanning the gap. The CDR3 consists of 14 residues. Germline V gene sequence: CDR1 SQVTM, CDR2 ANQGSEA. CDR3 sequence: CSVVGRLAKNIQYF. CDR3 sequence (DNA): TGCAGCGTTGTAGGGAGGCTTGCCAAAAACATTCAGTACTTC.

This chain links TRBV7-9 with TRBJ2-7, with D possibly matching TRBD1 (7 bases). Germline values: CDR1 SEHNR, CDR2 FQNEAQ (reference sequence). V was trimmed by 2 bases and J by 4 bases, leaving 15 bases between them. The CDR3 totals 15 residues. The CDR3 DNA reads as TGTGCCAGCAGCTTAATAGGGCAGGGGGGTTACGAGCAGTACTTC. Amino acids: CASSLIGQGGYEQYF.